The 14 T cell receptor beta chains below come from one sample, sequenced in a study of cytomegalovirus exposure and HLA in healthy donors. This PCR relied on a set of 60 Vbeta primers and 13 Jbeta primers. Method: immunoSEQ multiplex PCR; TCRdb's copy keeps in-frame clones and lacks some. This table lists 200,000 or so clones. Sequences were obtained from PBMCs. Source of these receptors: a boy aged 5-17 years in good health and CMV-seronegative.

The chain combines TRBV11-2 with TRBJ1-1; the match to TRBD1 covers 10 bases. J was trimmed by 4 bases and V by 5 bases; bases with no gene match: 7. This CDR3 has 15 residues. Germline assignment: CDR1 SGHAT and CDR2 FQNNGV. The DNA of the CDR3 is TGTGCCAGCAGCAGCCGGGACAGGGGACGCACTGAAGCTTTCTTT. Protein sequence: CASSSRDRGRTEAFF.

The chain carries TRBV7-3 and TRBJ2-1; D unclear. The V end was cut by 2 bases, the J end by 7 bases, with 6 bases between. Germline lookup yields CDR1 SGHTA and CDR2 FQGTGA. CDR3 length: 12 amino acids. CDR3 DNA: TGTGCCAGCAGCTTACCCCCGAATGAGCAGTTCTTC. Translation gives CASSLPPNEQFF. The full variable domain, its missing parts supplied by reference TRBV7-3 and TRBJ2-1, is GAGVSQTPSNKVTEKGKYVELRCDPISGHTALYWYRQSLGQGPEFLIYFQGTGAADDSGLPNDRFFAVRPEGSVSTLKIQRTERGDSAVYLCASSLPPNEQFFGPGTRLTVL.

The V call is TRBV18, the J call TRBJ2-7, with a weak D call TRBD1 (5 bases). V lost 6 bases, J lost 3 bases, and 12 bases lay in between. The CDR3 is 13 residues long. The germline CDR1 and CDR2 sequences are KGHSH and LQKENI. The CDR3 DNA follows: TGTGCCAGCTCTGGGCAAGGGGACTACGAGCAGTACTTC. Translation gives CASSGQGDYEQYF. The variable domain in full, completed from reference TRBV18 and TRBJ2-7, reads NAGVMQNPRHLVRRRGQEARLRCSPMKGHSHVYWYRQLPEEGLKFMVYLQKENIIDESGMPKERFSAEFPKEGPSILRIQQVVRGDSAAYFCASSGQGDYEQYFGPGTRLTVT.

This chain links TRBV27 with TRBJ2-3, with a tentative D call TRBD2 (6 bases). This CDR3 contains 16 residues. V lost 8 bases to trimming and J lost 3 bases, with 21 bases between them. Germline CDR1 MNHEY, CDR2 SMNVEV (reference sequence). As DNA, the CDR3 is TGTGCCAGCTCCGGAGGGGTCTTGGTGGGAACAGATACGCAGTATTTT. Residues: CASSGGVLVGTDTQYF.

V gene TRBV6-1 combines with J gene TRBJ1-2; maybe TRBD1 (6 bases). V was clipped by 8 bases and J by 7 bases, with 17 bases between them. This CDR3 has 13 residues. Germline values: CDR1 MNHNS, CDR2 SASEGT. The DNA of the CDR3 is TGTGCCAGCCTACAGGGCGGCTCACGTGGCTACACCTTC. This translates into CASLQGGSRGYTF.

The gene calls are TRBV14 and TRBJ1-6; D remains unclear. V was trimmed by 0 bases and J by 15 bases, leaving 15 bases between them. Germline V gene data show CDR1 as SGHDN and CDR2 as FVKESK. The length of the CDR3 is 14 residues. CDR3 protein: CASSQDWAGGILHF. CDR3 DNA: TGTGCCAGCAGCCAAGATTGGGCCGGTGGTATCCTCCACTTT.

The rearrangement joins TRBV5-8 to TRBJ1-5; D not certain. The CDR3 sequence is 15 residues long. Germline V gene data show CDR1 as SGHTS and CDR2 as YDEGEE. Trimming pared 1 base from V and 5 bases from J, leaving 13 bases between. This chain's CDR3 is CASSLKTGGYQPQHF. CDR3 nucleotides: TGTGCCAGCAGCTTGAAGACTGGAGGATATCAGCCCCAGCATTTT.

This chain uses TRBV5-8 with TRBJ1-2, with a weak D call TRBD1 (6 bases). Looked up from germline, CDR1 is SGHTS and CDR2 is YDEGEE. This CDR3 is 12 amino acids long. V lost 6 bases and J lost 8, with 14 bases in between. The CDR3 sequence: CASTPRGWGYTF. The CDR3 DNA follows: TGTGCCAGCACCCCCAGGGGCTGGGGCTACACCTTC. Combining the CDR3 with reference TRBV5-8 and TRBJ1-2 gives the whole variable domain EAGVTQSPTHLIKTRGQQATLRCSPISGHTSVYWYQQALGLGLQFLLWYDEGEERNRGNFPPRFSGRQFPNYSSELNVNALELEDSALYLCASTPRGWGYTFGSGTRLTVV.

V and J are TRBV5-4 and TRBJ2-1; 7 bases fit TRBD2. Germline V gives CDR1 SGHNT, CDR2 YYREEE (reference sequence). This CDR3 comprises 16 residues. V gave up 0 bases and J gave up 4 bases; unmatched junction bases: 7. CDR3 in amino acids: CASSLGGRGIYNEQFF. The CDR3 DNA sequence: TGTGCCAGCAGCTTGGGAGGGCGGGGGATATACAATGAGCAGTTCTTC.

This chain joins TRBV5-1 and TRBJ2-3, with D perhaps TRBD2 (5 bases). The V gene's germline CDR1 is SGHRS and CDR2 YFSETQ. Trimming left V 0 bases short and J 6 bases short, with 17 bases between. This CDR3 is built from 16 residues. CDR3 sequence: CASSLGLIQGDDTQYF. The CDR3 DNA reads TGCGCCAGCAGCTTGGGACTAATCCAAGGCGATGATACGCAGTATTTT.

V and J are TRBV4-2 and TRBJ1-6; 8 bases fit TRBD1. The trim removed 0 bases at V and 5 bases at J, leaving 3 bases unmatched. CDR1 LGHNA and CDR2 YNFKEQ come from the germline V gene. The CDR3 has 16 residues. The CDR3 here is CASSQDRDRNNSPLHF. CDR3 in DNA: TGTGCCAGCAGCCAAGATAGGGACAGGAATAATTCACCCCTCCACTTT.

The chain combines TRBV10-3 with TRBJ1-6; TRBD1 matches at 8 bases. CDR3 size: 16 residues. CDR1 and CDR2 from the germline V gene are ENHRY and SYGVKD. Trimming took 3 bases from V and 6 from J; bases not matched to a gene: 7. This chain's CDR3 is CAISDSQGTGNSPLHF. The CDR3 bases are TGTGCCATCAGTGACTCCCAGGGGACAGGTAATTCACCCCTCCACTTT.

CDR3 DNA: TGTGCCAGCTCACCACTTGATGCGGTGGGGGGCGAGCAGTACTTC. Protein product: CASSPLDAVGGEQYF. The chain couples TRBV18 to TRBJ2-7, with D possibly TRBD2 on 6 matching bases. The V gene lost 1 base and the J gene lost 6 bases, with 16 bases spanning the gap. Germline V gene sequence: CDR1 KGHSH, CDR2 LQKENI. The CDR3 contains 15 residues.

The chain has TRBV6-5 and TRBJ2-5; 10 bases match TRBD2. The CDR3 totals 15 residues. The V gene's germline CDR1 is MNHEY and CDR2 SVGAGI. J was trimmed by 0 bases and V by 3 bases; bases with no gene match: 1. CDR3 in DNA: TGTGCCAGCAGTTATAGCGGGGGGTACCAAGAGACCCAGTACTTC. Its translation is CASSYSGGYQETQYF.